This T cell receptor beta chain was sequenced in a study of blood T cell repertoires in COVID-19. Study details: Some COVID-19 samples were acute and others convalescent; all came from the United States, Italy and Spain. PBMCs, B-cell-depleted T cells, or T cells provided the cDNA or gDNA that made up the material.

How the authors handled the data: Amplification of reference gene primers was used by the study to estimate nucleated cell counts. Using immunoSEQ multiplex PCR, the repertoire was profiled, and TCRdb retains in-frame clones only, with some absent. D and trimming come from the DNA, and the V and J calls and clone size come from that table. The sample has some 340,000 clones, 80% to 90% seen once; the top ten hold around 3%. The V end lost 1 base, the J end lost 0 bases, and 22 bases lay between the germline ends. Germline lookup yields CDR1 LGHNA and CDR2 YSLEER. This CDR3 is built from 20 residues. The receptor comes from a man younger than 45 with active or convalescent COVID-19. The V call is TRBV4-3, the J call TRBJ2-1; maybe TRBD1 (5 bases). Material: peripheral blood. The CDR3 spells CASSQGLAGSALSSYNEQFF. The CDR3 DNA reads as TGCGCCAGCAGCCAAGGTTTGGCAGGGTCAGCGTTGAGCTCCTACAATGAGCAGTTCTTC.